This passage covers 4 T cell receptor beta chains from one sample sequenced in a study of cytomegalovirus exposure and HLA in healthy donors. 60 Vbeta and 13 Jbeta primers were used in PCR. The data were produced by immunoSEQ multiplex PCR, yet TCRdb's version contains in-frame clones alone and is incomplete. The sample records approximately 160,000 clones, roughly 71% being singletons. Sample: PBMCs. These receptors were taken from a male donor in good health and CMV-seropositive.

The chain joins TRBV6-5 to TRBJ2-5; maybe TRBD1 (5 bases). This CDR3 comprises 13 residues. Trimming cost V 2 bases and J 4 bases, with 8 bases left between them. CDR1 MNHEY and CDR2 SVGAGI come from the germline V gene. In DNA form, the CDR3 reads TGTGCCAGCAGTTACCCAGGGTTAGAGACCCAGTACTTC. This encodes CASSYPGLETQYF.

The rearrangement joins TRBV7-2 to TRBJ2-2; D is ambiguous. The germline V gene encodes CDR1 SGHTA and CDR2 FQGNSA. The CDR3 extends over 14 amino acids. Trimming cost V 2 bases and J 7 bases, with 11 bases left between them. CDR3 residues: CASSLLSRSGELFF. CDR3 sequence (DNA): TGTGCCAGCAGCTTACTTTCTAGAAGCGGGGAGCTGTTTTTT.

The CDR3 region has the DNA TGTGCCAGCAGCCTCGGGAGGGGAACCTACAATGAGCAGTTCTTC. Its translation: CASSLGRGTYNEQFF. The V and J genes are TRBV6-6 and TRBJ2-1, with 8 bases lining up with TRBD2. CDR3 length: 15 amino acids. Germline V CDR1 and CDR2: MNHNY, SVGAGI (reference sequence). Germline trimming cut 6 bases from V and 2 bases from J; bases unmatched to any gene: 6.

The rearrangement links TRBV11-2 to TRBJ1-3; D is unclear. V shed 6 bases and J shed 8 bases, with 14 bases lying between them. Germline CDR1 SGHAT, CDR2 FQNNGV. The length of the CDR3 is 13 residues. The CDR3 nucleotides read TGTGCCAGCAGGAGGAACTTGGGAGACACCATATATTTT. It yields the protein CASRRNLGDTIYF.